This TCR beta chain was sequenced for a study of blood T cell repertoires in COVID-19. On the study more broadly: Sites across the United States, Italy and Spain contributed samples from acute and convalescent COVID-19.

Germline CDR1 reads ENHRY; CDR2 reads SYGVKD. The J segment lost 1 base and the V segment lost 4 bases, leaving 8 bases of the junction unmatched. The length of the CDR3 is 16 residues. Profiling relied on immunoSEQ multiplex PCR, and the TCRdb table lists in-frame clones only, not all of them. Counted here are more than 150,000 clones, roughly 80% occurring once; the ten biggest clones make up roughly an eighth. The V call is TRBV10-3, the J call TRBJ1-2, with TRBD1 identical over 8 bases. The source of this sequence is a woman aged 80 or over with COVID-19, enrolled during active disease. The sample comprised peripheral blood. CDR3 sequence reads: CAISGRDRNLNYGYTF. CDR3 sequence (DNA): TGTGCCATCAGTGGAAGGGACAGGAATCTTAACTATGGCTACACCTTC.